This T cell receptor beta chain was profiled in a study of CD8 T cells in Susac syndrome (dated by TCRdb to the late 2010s). Regarding the research as a whole: Of the Susac syndrome patients who were sequenced, eight were in clinical remission while roughly six had clinically active disease. Repertoire sequencing was used to test whether CD8+ T cell activation and differentiation in Susac syndrome was antigen driven. At blood withdrawal, Susac syndrome patients were either therapy-naive, taking corticosteroids (in some cases with IVIg as well), or taking IVIg alone. General findings and caveats noted by the study authors: The number of individuals in the TCR sequencing and HLA analysis was acknowledged as relatively small. In the CD4+ T cell repertoire of Susac syndrome patients, clonal expansion was not detected.

As concerns this clonotype: What this receptor recognizes is not known. One base away there is no much larger clone; base qualities are not given.

Measured from the cysteine to the phenylalanine, the CDR3 is 15 residues long. Just the 45-base CDR3 DNA is kept, in frame starting at base 1. Sequences KGHSH (CDR1) and LQKENI (CDR2) are obtained from the germline V gene. V loses 4 bases at its end and J loses 2 bases; junction bases beyond the gene matches: 7. RNA was extracted with the RNeasy kit and roughly 0.5 to 1 ug was reverse transcribed using random hexamers. The immunoSEQ multiplex PCR assay, which covers 54 Vbeta and 13 Jbeta segments, was used to amplify TCR beta CDR3 regions. PCR amplification bias was corrected using a synthetic template baseline for primer optimization and computational correction. On the authors' methods: Only productive sequences were kept, with reads annotated to V, D and J genes according to IMGT and analyzed in immunoSEQ Analyzer. To calculate clonality, Shannon entropy was normalized by log2 of the number of productive unique sequences and then subtracted from one. For each patient and control, public and private clones were evaluated within the 100 most prevalent clones. Susac-specific clones were defined as absent from healthy and MS cohorts, about 1,000 published viral clones and other ImmuneACCESS disease sequences. TCRdb reprocessing: public reads trimmed at Q25 with fastp, clones called with MiXCR, in-frame beta chains kept. Rows matching on CDR3 protein sequence are summarized as one entry with the most common DNA and genes. The V and J calls here are based on TCRdb, not the publication. The sample profile shows about 150,000 distinct CDR3 sequences; 90% to 97% of them were found once. Around 0.08% of the sample is taken by the ten largest.

Peripheral blood CD8+ and CD4+ T cells from healthy donors, Susac syndrome patients and multiple sclerosis patients were profiled using high-throughput TCR beta sequencing. The Susac syndrome patients fulfilled recently defined diagnostic criteria for definite or probable disease. Bulk CD8+ and CD4+ T cells were purified by magnetic negative isolation, while CD8+ TEMRA cells were enriched using FACS. Blood was drawn into EDTA tubes, processed within 24 hours, and PBMCs were isolated by density gradient centrifugation. PBMCs destined for TCR sequencing were cryopreserved in liquid nitrogen and later thawed in a 37 °C water bath. A purity of at least 90% was achieved for sorted or isolated CD4+, CD8+ and CD8+ TEMRA cells.

The sample taken for sequencing was CD4+ T cells from PBMCs. The V and J segments used are TRBV18 and TRBJ2-7, with 8 bases aligning to TRBD2. This clonotype was obtained from a human donor with Susac syndrome. CDR3 reads: CASSQSGRGPYEQYF. In nucleotide form, the sequence is TGTGCCAGCTCACAAAGCGGGAGAGGCCCCTACGAGCAGTACTTC.